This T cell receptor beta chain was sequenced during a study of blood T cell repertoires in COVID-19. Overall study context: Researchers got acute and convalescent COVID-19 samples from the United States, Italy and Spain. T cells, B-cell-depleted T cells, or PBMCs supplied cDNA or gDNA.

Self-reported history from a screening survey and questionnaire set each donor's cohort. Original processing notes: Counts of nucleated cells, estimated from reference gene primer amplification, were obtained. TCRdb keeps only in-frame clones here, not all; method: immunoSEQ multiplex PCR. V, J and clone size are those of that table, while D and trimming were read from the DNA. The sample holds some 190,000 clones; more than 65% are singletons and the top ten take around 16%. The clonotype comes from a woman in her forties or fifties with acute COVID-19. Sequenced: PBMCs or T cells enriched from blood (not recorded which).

CDR3 bases: TGTGCCAGCAGGCGGGACTCCTCGGATACGCAGTATTTT. Residues: CASRRDSSDTQYF. J is TRBJ2-3 and V is TRBV7-9; tentative D call: TRBD2 (6 bases). CDR1 and CDR2 from the germline V gene are SEHNR and FQNEAQ (reference sequence). Trimming took 6 bases from V and 6 from J, leaving 13 bases between them. CDR3 size: 13 residues. The variable domain in full, completed from reference TRBV7-9 and TRBJ2-3, reads DTGVSQNPRHKITKRGQNVTFRCDPISEHNRLYWYRQTLGQGPEFLTYFQNEAQLEKSRLLSDRFSAERPKGSFSTLEIQRTEQGDSAMYLCASRRDSSDTQYFGPGTRLTVL.